Each of the 26 T cell receptor beta chains below was sequenced from the same sample in a study of lung T cells in sarcoidosis with Löfgren's syndrome. TCRdb re-called the reads with MiXCR, one entry per CDR3 protein. The sample consists of 15,000 to 25,000 distinct CDR3 sequences, around 20% of them appearing once. Sequencing used CD4+ T cells from bronchoalveolar lavage. Receptor source: a human donor with sarcoidosis (Löfgren's syndrome or another form), or a control subject (not recorded which).

Regarding this clonotype: This could be a read error, since a much larger clone is one nucleotide away. J is TRBJ2-3 and V is TRBV7-9, with D maybe TRBD2 (6 bases). Per the germline V gene, CDR1 is SEHNR and CDR2 is FQNEAQ (reference sequence). V was cut by 1 base and J by 5 bases, with 13 bases left in between. This CDR3 contains 15 residues. CDR3 nucleotide sequence: TGTGCCAGCAGCTTAGTGGTCCGGGGAGGAGATACGCAGTATTTT. Protein: CASSLVVRGGDTQYF. The whole variable domain, filled in from reference TRBV7-9 and TRBJ2-3, reads DTGVSQNPRHKITKRGQNVTFRCDPISEHNRLYWYRQTLGQGPEFLTYFQNEAQLEKSRLLSDRFSAERPKGSFSTLEIQRTEQGDSAMYLCASSLVVRGGDTQYFGPGTRLTVL.

In this sample, this clonotype turned up many times. The chain links TRBV20-1 to TRBJ2-1, with 8 bases that match TRBD1. Germline assignment: CDR1 DFQATT and CDR2 SNEGSKA (reference sequence). V dropped 4 bases and J dropped 8; count of bases not matched to a gene: 13. The CDR3 is 15 amino acids. This chain's CDR3 is CSAIHGTGRNDEQFF. CDR3 DNA: TGCAGTGCTATTCACGGGACAGGCCGAAATGATGAGCAGTTCTTC.

As to this clonotype: Likely a read error: the CDR3 ends without its conserved phenylalanine or tryptophan. This rearrangement joins TRBV20-1 to TRBJ2-3; D unresolved. Germline V gene lookup returns CDR1 DFQATT and CDR2 SNEGSKA (reference sequence). V lost 0 bases, J lost 0 bases, and 13 bases lay in between. The CDR3 is 16 residues long. As DNA, the CDR3 is TGCAGTGCTAGAGATTCAAGGAGAGCTAGCACAGATACGCAGTATTCT. This gives the protein CSARDSRRASTDTQYS.

This clonotype was counted only a few times. The CDR3 protein is CASSWDRNTEAFF. DNA for the CDR3: TGTGCCAGCAGCTGGGACAGGAACACTGAAGCTTTCTTT. V usage is TRBV11-2 and J usage is TRBJ1-1; the match to TRBD1 covers 7 bases. V lost 4 bases and J lost 1; bases outside the gene matches: 0. This CDR3 is 13 amino acids long. Germline CDR1 reads SGHAT; CDR2 reads FQNNGV.

This clonotype was seen ten or more times. This sequence joins TRBV20-1 and TRBJ2-7; D gene ambiguous. Germline V gene sequence: CDR1 DFQATT, CDR2 SNEGSKA (reference sequence). The V and J ends lost 2 bases and 6 bases respectively, with 8 bases between them. This CDR3 region has 11 residues. DNA for the CDR3: TGCAGTGCTAGAAGGACCCTCGAGCAGTACTTC. Amino acids: CSARRTLEQYF.

This clonotype was counted only a few times. The chain links TRBV12-3 or TRBV12-4 to TRBJ1-2; D gene unclear. The ends were cut back, 7 bases at V and 9 bases at J, with 9 bases in the middle. The CDR3 consists of 10 residues. CDR3 loop: CASTPVRYTF. Here the CDR3 DNA reads TGTGCCAGCACCCCCGTTCGCTACACCTTC.

The V gene is TRBV29-1, the J gene TRBJ2-2, with 9 bases identical to TRBD1. V shed 2 bases, J shed 4 bases, and the junction held 2 bases outside the gene matches. The germline V gene has CDR1 SQVTM and CDR2 ANQGSEA. The length of the CDR3 is 14 residues. CDR3 DNA: TGCAGCGTTGAAAGGACAGGGGCCACCGGGGAGCTGTTTTTT. It translates to CSVERTGATGELFF.

Many counts were recorded for this clonotype. The chain recombines TRBV28 with TRBJ2-5; D is ambiguous. V was pared by 1 base and J by 0 bases, with 9 bases between. The CDR3 runs 15 residues. In germline, CDR1 is MDHEN, CDR2 SYDVKM. This chain's CDR3 is CASSLLVDYQETQYF. In DNA form, the CDR3 reads TGTGCCAGCAGTTTATTGGTCGACTACCAAGAGACCCAGTACTTC.

This chain joins TRBV29-1 and TRBJ2-7; no reliable D call. The V end was cut by 4 bases, the J end by 0 bases, with 4 bases between. The length of the CDR3 is 11 residues. The germline CDR1 and CDR2 sequences are SQVTM and ANQGSEA. The CDR3 is CSVGGSYEQYF. As DNA, the CDR3 is TGCAGCGTTGGCGGCTCCTACGAGCAGTACTTC.

The rearrangement uses TRBV24-1 and TRBJ2-5; 10 bases fit TRBD1. V lost 4 bases, J lost 10 bases, and 11 bases stayed unmatched. The CDR3 totals 15 residues. From germline, CDR1 is KGHDR and CDR2 SFDVKD. In DNA, the CDR3 is TGTGCCACCAGTGACACCGGGACAGGGGATGAGGGCCAGTACTTC. This codes for CATSDTGTGDEGQYF.

The V gene is TRBV7-3, the J gene TRBJ2-3; possible D gene TRBD2, 6 bases. Germline V lookup: CDR1 SGHTA, CDR2 FQGTGA. This CDR3 comprises 14 residues. The V end was cut by 5 bases, the J end by 5 bases, with 14 bases between. CDR3 in DNA: TGTGCCAGCAGCCCCGAGCGGGTTGGAGATACGCAGTATTTT. Translating it yields CASSPERVGDTQYF.

This clonotype was counted a few times. The chain is built from TRBV7-2 and TRBJ1-2; 7 nucleotides agree with TRBD1. This CDR3 spans 13 amino acids. After removal of 4 bases from V and 2 bases from J, the junction contained 1 base not matched to a gene. Per the germline V gene, CDR1 is SGHTA and CDR2 is FQGNSA. The CDR3 DNA reads as TGTGCCAGCAGCTCGGGACAGAACTATGGCTACACCTTC. It translates to CASSSGQNYGYTF.

This clonotype was seen ten or more times. The chain uses TRBV2 and TRBJ1-1; D is unresolved. The CDR3 totals 11 residues. In germline, CDR1 is SNHLY, CDR2 FYNNEI. V was clipped by 4 bases and J by 4 bases, with 4 bases between them. For the CDR3, the DNA is TGTGCCAGCAGTGTGGGCACTGAAGCTTTCTTT. Amino acids: CASSVGTEAFF.

This clonotype was observed a single time. This clone may be a read error of a much larger clone one base away. A read error is likely, as this CDR3 ends without the conserved phenylalanine or tryptophan. This rearrangement joins TRBV20-1 to TRBJ1-1; no clear D. Looked up from germline, CDR1 is DFQATT and CDR2 is SNEGSKA (reference sequence). The CDR3 runs 13 residues. V lost 3 bases to trimming and J lost 3 bases, with 11 bases between them. This CDR3 is CSASRRVDTEAFL. CDR3 nucleotides: TGCAGTGCTAGCCGGCGGGTGGACACTGAAGCTTTCCTT.

The sample holds many counts of this clonotype. This chain joins TRBV28 and TRBJ1-5; D is ambiguous. Trimming removed 6 bases from V and 1 base from J, with 10 bases in between. Per the germline V gene, CDR1 is MDHEN and CDR2 is SYDVKM. The CDR3 covers 14 residues. The CDR3 region has the DNA TGTGCCAGCAGGCCAGGAGGGAGCAATCAGCCCCAGCATTTT. Translated: CASRPGGSNQPQHF.

This clonotype is a singleton in its sample. A read error may be the cause here, since a much bigger clone is one base away. This CDR3 reads CASSPWTSGSCSYNEQFF. The CDR3 region has the DNA TGTGCCAGCAGCCCCTGGACTAGCGGGAGTTGTTCCTACAATGAGCAGTTCTTC. This rearrangement joins TRBV7-2 to TRBJ2-1, with TRBD2 identical over 13 bases. V was clipped by 5 bases and J by 1 base; unmatched bases: 8. The CDR3 is 18 residues long. Germline CDR1 SGHTA, CDR2 FQGNSA.

This clonotype is medium-sized in the sample. The chain uses TRBV15 and TRBJ2-1; D not resolved. Per the germline V gene, CDR1 is LNHNV and CDR2 is YYDKDF (reference sequence). The CDR3 runs to 17 residues. V was cut by 1 base and J by 4 bases, with 17 bases left in between. Here the CDR3 reads CATSRGRLLKDYNEQFF. The CDR3 DNA reads TGTGCCACCAGCAGAGGCCGGCTTCTGAAAGATTACAATGAGCAGTTCTTC.

Concerning this clonotype: A much larger clone lies one base from this, so it may be a read error. The gene calls are TRBV24-1 and TRBJ1-1; D gene uncertain. Germline V gene sequence: CDR1 KGHDR, CDR2 SFDVKD. The CDR3 has 13 amino acids. The CDR3 DNA reads as TGTACCACCAGTGATTTTCCGAACACTGAAGCTTTCTTT. As protein: CTTSDFPNTEAFF.

Concerning this clonotype: This could be a read error, since a much larger clone is one nucleotide away. The CDR3 does not end in the conserved phenylalanine or tryptophan, so this is likely a read error. The rearrangement joins TRBV18 to TRBJ1-1, with 7 bases that match TRBD1. Germline CDR1 is KGHSH and CDR2 is LQKENI. J lost 0 bases, V lost 5 bases, and 12 bases had no gene match. This CDR3 comprises 17 residues. The CDR3 protein is CASSSSGQPVMNTEAFL. The CDR3 coding sequence is TGTGCCAGCTCATCATCGGGACAGCCCGTCATGAACACTGAAGCTTTCCTT.

This clonotype ranks as medium-sized. The J gene is TRBJ2-3, the V gene TRBV7-2; 7 nucleotides line up with TRBD2. With V trimmed by 5 bases and J by 1 base, 6 bases remained unmatched. The length of the CDR3 is 15 residues. Germline V gives CDR1 SGHTA, CDR2 FQGNSA. This CDR3 reads CASSPPAGGTDTQYF. In nucleotides, the CDR3 is TGTGCCAGCAGCCCGCCGGCGGGAGGCACAGATACGCAGTATTTT.

The chain uses TRBV5-8 and TRBJ2-7, with no clear D. Germline V gene sequence: CDR1 SGHTS, CDR2 YDEGEE. This CDR3 has 13 amino acids. The V end was cut by 0 bases, the J end by 0 bases, with 4 bases between. CDR3 DNA: TGTGCCAGCAGCTTGGCGGCCTCCTACGAGCAGTACTTC. Translated, it gives CASSLAASYEQYF.

This clonotype qualifies as medium-sized (0.01 to 0.1%). The chain has TRBV6-1 and TRBJ2-1; TRBD2 aligns across 10 bases. V shed 6 bases and J 2 bases; nucleotides not matched to a gene: 1. This CDR3 spans 14 amino acids. CDR1 is MNHNS, CDR2 SASEGT, per germline. CDR3 amino acids: CASRAGGPYNEQFF. The CDR3, as DNA: TGTGCCAGCAGAGCGGGAGGGCCCTACAATGAGCAGTTCTTC.

This clonotype is medium-sized. The chain employs TRBV4-1 and TRBJ2-1; 12 bases line up with TRBD1. Trimming cost V 4 bases and J 9 bases; bases outside gene matches: 7. The CDR3 runs to 15 residues. Looked up from germline, CDR1 is MGHRA and CDR2 is YSYEKL. CDR3: CASSRPGQGATEQFF. The CDR3 DNA sequence: TGCGCCAGCAGCCGACCGGGACAGGGGGCAACTGAGCAGTTCTTC.

Comments on this clonotype: Relative to the germline gene, one junction end is altered; a read error may explain this. This rearrangement joins TRBV20-1 to TRBJ1-6; D unclear. Germline V gene lookup returns CDR1 DFQATT and CDR2 SNEGSKA (reference sequence). The CDR3 length is 14 residues. DNA of the CDR3: TGTAGTGCTAGAGTAGGTGCCTCAGCCTCACCCCTCCACTTT. This sequence encodes CSARVGASASPLHF.

This clonotype was seen more than once but under ten times. The chain links TRBV7-9 to TRBJ2-5; D is unresolved. Germline V gene data show CDR1 as SEHNR and CDR2 as FQNEAQ (reference sequence). This CDR3 spans 14 amino acids. V lost 5 bases and J 2 bases, leaving 12 bases between the germline ends. The CDR3 sequence is CASSQGRIQETQYF. CDR3 DNA: TGTGCCAGCAGCCAAGGACGGATACAAGAGACCCAGTACTTC.

Concerning this clonotype itself: It may be a read error: a sequence one base away is much more abundant. The chain employs TRBV4-1 and TRBJ2-5, with D possibly matching TRBD2 (5 bases). CDR3 length: 15 residues. Germline loops: CDR1 MGHRA, CDR2 YSYEKL. The CDR3 DNA reads TGCACCAGCAGCCAAGTGGTAGCGTCCCAAGAGACCCAGTACTTC. Protein sequence: CTSSQVVASQETQYF.